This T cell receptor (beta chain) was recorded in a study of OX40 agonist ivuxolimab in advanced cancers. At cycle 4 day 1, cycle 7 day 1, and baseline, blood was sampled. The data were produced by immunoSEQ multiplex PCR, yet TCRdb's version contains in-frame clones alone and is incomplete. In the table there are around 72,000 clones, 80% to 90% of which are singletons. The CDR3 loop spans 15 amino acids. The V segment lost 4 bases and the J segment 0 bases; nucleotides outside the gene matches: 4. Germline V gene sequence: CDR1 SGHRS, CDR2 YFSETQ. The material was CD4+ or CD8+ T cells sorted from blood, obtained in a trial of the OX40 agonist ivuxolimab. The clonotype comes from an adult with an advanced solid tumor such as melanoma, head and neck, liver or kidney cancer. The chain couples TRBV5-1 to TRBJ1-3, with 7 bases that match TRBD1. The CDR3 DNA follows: TGCGCCAGCAGCGACGACAGGGCCTCTGGAAACACCATATATTTT. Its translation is CASSDDRASGNTIYF.